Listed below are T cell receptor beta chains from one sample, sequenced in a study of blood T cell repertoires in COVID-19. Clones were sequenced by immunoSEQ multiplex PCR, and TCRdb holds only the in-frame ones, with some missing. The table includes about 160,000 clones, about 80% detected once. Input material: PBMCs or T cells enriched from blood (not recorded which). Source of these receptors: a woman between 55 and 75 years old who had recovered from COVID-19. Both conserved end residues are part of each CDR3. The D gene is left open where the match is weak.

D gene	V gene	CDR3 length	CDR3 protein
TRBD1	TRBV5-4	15	CASRRPGQGDYGYTF
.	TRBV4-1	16	CASSPPWTRRVYEQYF
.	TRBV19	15	CATQKQGSPNSPLHF
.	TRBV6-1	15	CASSESPGGETEAFF
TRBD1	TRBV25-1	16	CASSPNPGQGLTTQYF
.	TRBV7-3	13	CASSLGLTRELFF
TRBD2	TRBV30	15	CAWSVSAGGVETQYF
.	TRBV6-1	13	CASSEGAAKAQYF
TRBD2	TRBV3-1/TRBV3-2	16	CASSRGVAGGAETQYF
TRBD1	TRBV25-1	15	CASSAPGTGLYGYTF
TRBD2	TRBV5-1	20	CASSLEGLAGGQGLTDTQYF
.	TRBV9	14	CASSAGQIQETQYF
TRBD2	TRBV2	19	CASTQRLAGVASLTDTQYF
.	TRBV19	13	CASSTEQGQPQHF
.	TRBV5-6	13	CASSQPGGNEAFF
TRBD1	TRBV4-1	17	CASSQRTGAFLDSPLHF
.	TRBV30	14	CAWSYAGAGEKLFF
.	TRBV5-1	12	CASSLDGEKLFF
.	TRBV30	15	CAWTHNSGSYNEQFF
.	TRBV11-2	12	CASSLSRGEAFF
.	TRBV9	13	CASSQTLTDTQYF
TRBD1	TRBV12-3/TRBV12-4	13	CASSRTGKYEQYF
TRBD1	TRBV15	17	CATSRDSGTGSSYEQYF
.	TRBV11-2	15	CASSLVERGFSPLHF
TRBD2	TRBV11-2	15	CASSPRTSGGYEQYF
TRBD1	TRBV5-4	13	CASSSDRGQPQHF
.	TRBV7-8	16	CASSSSGAGLDNEQFF
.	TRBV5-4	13	CASSPGGWTEAFF
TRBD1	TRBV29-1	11	CSVEAGGAAFF
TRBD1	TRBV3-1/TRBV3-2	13	CASSHDRGIGYTF
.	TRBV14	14	CASSQVPGPIEQYF
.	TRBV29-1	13	CSVAAGPNTEAFF
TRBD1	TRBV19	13	CASRGTGTYEQYF
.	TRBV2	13	CASSLGINTEAFF
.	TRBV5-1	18	CASSPLMSVDRTNEKLFF
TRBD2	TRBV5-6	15	CASTASGGAFLEQFF
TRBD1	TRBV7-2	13	CASTGGVGETQYF
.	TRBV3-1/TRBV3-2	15	CASSHGGTSTDTQYF
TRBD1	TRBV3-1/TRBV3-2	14	CASSRSTGYSGYTF
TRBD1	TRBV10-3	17	CAISDGDRDPSGNTIYF
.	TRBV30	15	CAWRGEYLASETQYF
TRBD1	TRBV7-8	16	CASSSGQGARTGELFF
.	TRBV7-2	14	CASSLRRDGYGYTF
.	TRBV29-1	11	CSVPIQGKLFF
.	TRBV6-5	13	CASGGSSYNEQFF
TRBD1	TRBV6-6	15	CASGLTGGSNQPQHF
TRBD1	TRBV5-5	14	CASSSNRGQNEQFF
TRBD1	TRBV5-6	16	CASRVTGGTTNEKLFF
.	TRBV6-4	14	CASSDGRPGNTIYF
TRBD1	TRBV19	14	CASSPGQGLYEQYF
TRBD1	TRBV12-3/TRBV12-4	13	CASRRTGNTEAFF
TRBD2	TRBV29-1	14	CSVVERGAGYEQYF
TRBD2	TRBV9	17	CASSVGSGGARLSEQYF
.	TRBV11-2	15	CASSFSDAPYNEQFF